This T cell receptor (beta chain) was documented in a study of cytomegalovirus exposure and HLA in healthy donors. General study results and limits: It was confirmed in vitro that a few of the CMV-associated chains were specific for CMV antigens. Overall, roughly 160 TCR beta chains were annotated as cytomegalovirus-associated.

The ends were cut back, 6 bases at V and 2 bases at J, with 20 bases in the middle. Germline V gives CDR1 SNHLY, CDR2 FYNNEI. The CDR3 loop spans 17 amino acids. In regard to this clone: Antigen specificity is unknown.

Only in-frame clones appear in the TCRdb table, and some are missing; sequencing was by immunoSEQ multiplex PCR. Of some 330,000 clones in the sample, roughly 85% were seen once. J is TRBJ1-3 and V is TRBV2; no clear D. This clonotype was obtained from a woman aged 18-35 years in good health and CMV-seronegative. The specimen was PBMCs. The CDR3 loop reads CASRFPGEGATGNTIYF. The DNA for the CDR3 is TGTGCCAGCAGATTCCCCGGGGAAGGTGCTACTGGAAACACCATATATTTT.